This T cell receptor beta chain came from a study of blood T cell repertoires in COVID-19. Study overall: Donors in the United States, Italy and Spain gave samples during acute or convalescent COVID-19.

This CDR3 has 17 residues. Trimming stripped 1 base from V and 0 bases from J, with 13 bases between. The germline V gene has CDR1 SGHAT and CDR2 FQNNGV. Assay: immunoSEQ multiplex PCR; the TCRdb copy retains only in-frame clones and omits some. The data contain 53,000 or so clones, approximately 90% of them singletons. This clone was picked up one time. The origin of this receptor is a human donor in a cohort sampled during active COVID-19. The chain couples TRBV11-2 to TRBJ2-1; D is uncertain. Sequenced input: peripheral blood. The CDR3 region has the DNA TGTGCCAGCAGCTTAGGTAGTTTCCCCATCTCCTACAATGAGCAGTTCTTC. Translated, it gives CASSLGSFPISYNEQFF.